This TCR beta chain was sequenced in a study of cytomegalovirus exposure and HLA in healthy donors. The primer mix had 60 Vbeta and 13 Jbeta primers. Sequencing was performed with immunoSEQ multiplex PCR; in TCRdb, only in-frame clones are kept and a portion is missing. The data contain 150,000 to 200,000 clones, about two thirds of them singletons. Study-level results: Earlier results showed most TCR beta V segments being productive about 87% or about 30% of the time. The authors assumed roughly uniform sequencing depth across donors for presence/absence analyses.

Trimming removed 5 bases at V and 1 base at J, with 17 bases between. Germline V gene sequence: CDR1 LNHDA, CDR2 SQIVND (reference sequence). The CDR3 length is 16 residues. A word on this clone: As yet, its antigen is unknown.

Sample: PBMCs. The chain links TRBV19 to TRBJ1-2; a weak D match, TRBD1 (6 bases). This clonotype was obtained from a man in his thirties or forties in good health and CMV-seropositive. The CDR3 nucleotides read TGTGCCAGTAGTCCTACTCGGACAGAAATTAACTATGGCTACACCTTC. This sequence encodes CASSPTRTEINYGYTF.